This entry describes one T cell receptor beta chain. Its target is unknown. These data belong to a study of T cell responses to AZD1222 COVID-19 vaccine. Study results and limitations: The donors showed a predominance of white British ancestry and of females, with possible underestimation of clonal diversity.

This CDR3 contains 13 residues. J gave up 7 bases and V 5 bases, and 7 bases lay outside the gene matches. Assay used: immunoSEQ multiplex PCR; TCRdb lists only in-frame clones, some missing. The sample yields about 55,000 clones, roughly nine tenths seen once. The genes are TRBV12-3 or TRBV12-4 and TRBJ1-1; 7 bases match TRBD1. This TCR was recovered from an adult in good health. The specimen was peripheral blood, collected on day 0 of AZD1222 vaccination. CDR3 DNA sequence: TGTGCCAGCAGTCTCCTGACAGGGAATGAAGCTTTCTTT. It translates to CASSLLTGNEAFF.